Below, 21 T cell receptor beta chains from the same sample are listed, as sequenced in a study of cytomegalovirus exposure and HLA in healthy donors (dated by TCRdb to 2017 to 2019). Library preparation employed the immunoSEQ multiplex PCR assay. For the multiplex PCR, a mixture combining 60 forward primers for TCR Vbeta segments and 13 reverse primers for TCR Jbeta segments was used. In its TCRdb copy, this immuneACCESS table keeps in-frame sequences only and misses some clones. Where compared with another copy, unresolved V genes explain less than half of these, and the others have no known cause. The sample table gives approximately 180,000 clones. The ten largest clones take up 6.5% of the sample. Sequences were obtained from PBMCs. These receptors came from a man aged 25-45 years in good health and CMV-seronegative.

The V call is TRBV27, the J call TRBJ2-2; the match to TRBD1 covers 7 bases. The ends lost 8 bases at V and 7 bases at J; junction bases unmatched: 7. From germline, CDR1 is MNHEY and CDR2 SMNVEV (reference sequence). This CDR3 is 13 amino acids long. The CDR3 is CASGVGGGGELFF. As DNA, the CDR3 is TGTGCCAGCGGGGTAGGGGGCGGCGGGGAGCTGTTTTTT.

The V call is TRBV19, the J call TRBJ2-3, with D perhaps matching TRBD1 (5 bases). V lost 5 bases, J lost 2 bases, and 11 bases lay in between. Germline V lookup: CDR1 LNHDA, CDR2 SQIVND (reference sequence). The CDR3 contains 14 residues. The CDR3 DNA sequence: TGTGCCAGTAGTGTGGGGCTAACCACAGATACGCAGTATTTT. Its protein product is CASSVGLTTDTQYF. Full variable domain (missing parts from reference TRBV19 and TRBJ2-3): DGGITQSPKYLFRKEGQNVTLSCEQNLNHDAMYWYRQDPGQGLRLIYYSQIVNDFQKGDIAEGYSVSREKKESFPLTVTSAQKNPTAFYLCASSVGLTTDTQYFGPGTRLTVL.

V usage is TRBV11-2 and J usage is TRBJ1-6; weak D call: TRBD1 (5 bases). Germline values: CDR1 SGHAT, CDR2 FQNNGV. V dropped 8 bases and J dropped 7 bases, with 9 bases sitting between them. This CDR3 contains 12 residues. The DNA of the CDR3 is TGTGCCAGCTCCAGGGAAAATTCACCCCTCCACTTT. This sequence encodes CASSRENSPLHF.

The CDR3 DNA sequence: TGTGCCAGCAGTTTAGCGGGGATGAACACCGGGGAGCTGTTTTTT. This codes for CASSLAGMNTGELFF. The gene calls are TRBV27 and TRBJ2-2, with TRBD2 as a possible D gene (6 bases). V was cut by 2 bases and J by 1 base, with 8 bases left in between. Looked up from germline, CDR1 is MNHEY and CDR2 is SMNVEV (reference sequence). The CDR3 contains 15 residues.

The rearrangement joins TRBV5-6 to TRBJ2-3, with TRBD1 matching over 7 bases. The V gene's germline CDR1 is SGHDT and CDR2 YYEEEE. After removal of 1 base from V and 2 bases from J, the junction contained 7 bases not matched to a gene. This CDR3 spans 16 amino acids. The CDR3 reads CASSLKRDSYTDTQYF. CDR3 in DNA: TGTGCCAGCAGCTTGAAAAGGGACAGCTACACAGATACGCAGTATTTT. Drawing the rest from reference TRBV5-6 and TRBJ2-3, the complete variable domain is DAGVTQSPTHLIKTRGQQVTLRCSPKSGHDTVSWYQQALGQGPQFIFQYYEEEERQRGNFPDRFSGHQFPNYSSELNVNALLLGDSALYLCASSLKRDSYTDTQYFGPGTRLTVL.

J is TRBJ2-5 and V is TRBV28, with D unclear. The length of the CDR3 is 12 residues. The V end lost 2 bases, the J end lost 2 bases, and 3 bases lay between the germline ends. Germline loops: CDR1 MDHEN, CDR2 SYDVKM. The CDR3 nucleotides read TGTGCCAGCAGTTTACAGCAAGAGACCCAGTACTTC. It yields the protein CASSLQQETQYF.

The chain combines TRBV25-1 with TRBJ1-1; the D is unclear. Germline V gene sequence: CDR1 MGHDK, CDR2 SYGVNS. The CDR3 has 15 residues. V was trimmed by 2 bases and J by 1 base, leaving 11 bases between them. CDR3 amino acids: CASSELPPKNTEAFF. CDR3 nucleotides: TGTGCCAGCAGTGAACTCCCACCTAAGAACACTGAAGCTTTCTTT.

The rearrangement links TRBV6-1 to TRBJ2-3; the D gene is possibly TRBD1 (6 bases). This CDR3 is 16 amino acids long. Trimming cost V 4 bases and J 0 bases, with 14 bases left between them. The germline V gene has CDR1 MNHNS and CDR2 SASEGT. CDR3 sequence reads: CASSVDRLPSTDTQYF. The CDR3 DNA follows: TGTGCCAGCAGTGTTGACAGGTTGCCCAGCACAGATACGCAGTATTTT.

The chain joins TRBV15 to TRBJ2-3, with 10 nucleotides matching TRBD2. V lost 0 bases to trimming and J lost 4 bases; unmatched junction nucleotides: 7. There are 17 residues in the CDR3. In germline, CDR1 is LNHNV, CDR2 YYDKDF (reference sequence). The CDR3 DNA follows: TGTGCCACCAGCAGAGATCCAGCGGGGGGGGGTGCAGATACGCAGTATTTT. The encoded protein is CATSRDPAGGGADTQYF.

This CDR3 is CASSEFSATDTQYF. In DNA, the CDR3 is TGTGCCAGCAGTGAATTTAGCGCCACAGATACGCAGTATTTT. The chain has TRBV6-1 and TRBJ2-3, with D maybe TRBD2 (5 bases). Germline lookup yields CDR1 MNHNS and CDR2 SASEGT. V lost 2 bases and J 2 bases, leaving 8 bases between the germline ends. The CDR3 sequence is 14 residues long.

The chain recombines TRBV5-5 with TRBJ1-1; 7 bases align to TRBD1. Germline CDR1 is SGHKS and CDR2 is YYEKEE (reference sequence). The CDR3 consists of 14 residues. V was pared by 6 bases and J by 6 bases, with 11 bases of the junction left unmatched. The CDR3 is CASTKPTGVPEAFF. The DNA for the CDR3 is TGTGCCAGCACCAAACCCACAGGGGTCCCTGAAGCTTTCTTT.

The chain combines TRBV29-1 with TRBJ2-7; TRBD1 matches at 9 bases. Looked up from germline, CDR1 is SQVTM and CDR2 is ANQGSEA. The trim removed 0 bases at V and 2 bases at J, leaving 5 bases unmatched. The CDR3 spans 15 residues. The CDR3 DNA reads TGCAGCGTTGAAGACCCAGGACAGGGGCCCTACGAGCAGTACTTC. Translated, it gives CSVEDPGQGPYEQYF.

With respect to this clone: Other DNA sequences of this sample code for an identical CDR3. The chain employs TRBV29-1 and TRBJ1-2; 11 bases align to TRBD1. V lost 7 bases to trimming and J lost 7 bases; unmatched junction nucleotides: 8. The CDR3 has 13 residues. From germline, CDR1 is SQVTM and CDR2 ANQGSEA. As DNA, the CDR3 is TGCAGCGCCCCAGGACAGGGGGCCGGTGGCTACACCTTC. This encodes CSAPGQGAGGYTF.

CDR3 residues: CASGEPGGGTGELFF. In nucleotides, the CDR3 is TGTGCCAGCGGGGAACCAGGAGGTGGCACCGGGGAGCTGTTTTTT. The chain carries TRBV5-4 and TRBJ2-2; perhaps TRBD2 as D (5 bases). The ends were cut back, 7 bases at V and 4 bases at J, with 17 bases in the middle. The CDR3 runs to 15 residues. CDR1 is SGHNT and CDR2 is YYREEE in the germline V gene (reference sequence).

V and J are TRBV28 and TRBJ2-2, with a weak D call TRBD2 (6 bases). The CDR3 is made up of 14 amino acids. From germline, CDR1 is MDHEN and CDR2 SYDVKM. The germline V and J ends were trimmed by 10 bases and 6 bases, with 18 bases remaining between them. CDR3 protein: CATKRTSPPGELFF. As DNA, the CDR3 is TGTGCCACCAAGAGAACTAGCCCGCCCGGGGAGCTGTTTTTT.

This rearrangement joins TRBV5-1 to TRBJ2-7; D remains unclear. Germline CDR1 is SGHRS and CDR2 is YFSETQ. The ends were cut back, 6 bases at V and 1 base at J, with 11 bases in the middle. This CDR3 contains 13 residues. CDR3 coding DNA: TGCGCCAGCACCTTTGGAGCATCCTACGAGCAGTACTTC. Residues: CASTFGASYEQYF.

The chain has TRBV15 and TRBJ1-1; possibly TRBD1 for D (5 bases). The V end was cut by 0 bases, the J end by 0 bases, with 8 bases between. The CDR3 sequence is 15 residues long. Looked up from germline, CDR1 is LNHNV and CDR2 is YYDKDF (reference sequence). The CDR3 protein is CATSRDDSLNTEAFF. As DNA, the CDR3 is TGTGCCACCAGCAGAGATGACAGTTTGAACACTGAAGCTTTCTTT.

The V gene is TRBV11-3, the J gene TRBJ1-1, with TRBD1 identical over 7 bases. V was pared by 4 bases and J by 1 base, with 9 bases of the junction left unmatched. Germline V gene data show CDR1 as SGHNT and CDR2 as YENEEA. This CDR3 contains 16 residues. As DNA, the CDR3 is TGTGCCAGCAGCTCGCACGACAGGGTGAGGAACACTGAAGCTTTCTTT. Translation gives CASSSHDRVRNTEAFF.

The chain recombines TRBV6-6 with TRBJ1-5; 7 nucleotides line up with TRBD1. Unmatched junction bases numbered 4, after V lost 5 bases and J lost 3 bases. This CDR3 contains 14 residues. Germline V CDR1 and CDR2: MNHNY, SVGAGI (reference sequence). CDR3 residues: CASSRQGDNQPQHF. The CDR3 DNA follows: TGTGCCAGCAGTAGACAGGGAGACAATCAGCCCCAGCATTTT.

A remark on this clone: The identical CDR3 is also encoded by other nucleotide sequences in the sample. J is TRBJ2-5 and V is TRBV19; 12 nucleotides align to TRBD1. Germline V gene sequence: CDR1 LNHDA, CDR2 SQIVND (reference sequence). Trimming cost V 6 bases and J 5 bases; bases outside gene matches: 4. CDR3 length: 14 residues. The CDR3 loop is CASRGQGARETQYF. In DNA form, the CDR3 reads TGTGCCAGTAGGGGACAGGGGGCGCGGGAGACCCAGTACTTC.

The rearrangement uses TRBV4-1 and TRBJ2-1; 8 bases align to TRBD2. CDR3 size: 17 residues. Germline trimming cut 4 bases from V and 4 bases from J; bases unmatched to any gene: 12. Germline V gene data show CDR1 as MGHRA and CDR2 as YSYEKL. The CDR3 loop is CASSRAGLVISYNEQFF. The DNA of the CDR3 is TGCGCCAGCAGCCGTGCGGGACTAGTGATTTCGTACAATGAGCAGTTCTTC.